This T cell receptor (beta chain) was found in a study of identical twins. This clonotype was counted between two and nine times. TCRdb redid the calling of the 5' RACE reads with MiXCR, one entry per CDR3 protein. This repertoire shows about 890,000 distinct CDR3 sequences, approximately 13% found once; its top ten account for roughly 1.6%. CDR1 is SQVTM and CDR2 is ANQGSEA in the germline V gene. There are 13 residues in the CDR3. V lost 6 bases and J lost 6, with 15 bases in between. These data also formed part of another study, on yellow fever vaccine responses in identical twins.

Input material: PBMCs. V gene TRBV29-1 combines with J gene TRBJ2-1; no definite D call. The TCR comes from a woman aged 18-30 years in good health. In DNA form, the CDR3 reads TGCAGCGTGCAGAGCCCATGGGCCAATGAGCAGTTCTTC. It encodes CSVQSPWANEQFF.